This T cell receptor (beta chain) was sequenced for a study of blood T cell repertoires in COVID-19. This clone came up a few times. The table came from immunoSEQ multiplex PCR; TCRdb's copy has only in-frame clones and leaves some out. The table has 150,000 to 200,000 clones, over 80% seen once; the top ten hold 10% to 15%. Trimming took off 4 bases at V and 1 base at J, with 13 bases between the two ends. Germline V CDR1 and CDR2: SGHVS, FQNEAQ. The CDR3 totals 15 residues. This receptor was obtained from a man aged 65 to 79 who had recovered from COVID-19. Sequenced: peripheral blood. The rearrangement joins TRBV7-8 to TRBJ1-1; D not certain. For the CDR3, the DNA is TGTGCCAGCAGCTCCGAGGTTGGCAAGAACACTGAAGCTTTCTTT. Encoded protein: CASSSEVGKNTEAFF.